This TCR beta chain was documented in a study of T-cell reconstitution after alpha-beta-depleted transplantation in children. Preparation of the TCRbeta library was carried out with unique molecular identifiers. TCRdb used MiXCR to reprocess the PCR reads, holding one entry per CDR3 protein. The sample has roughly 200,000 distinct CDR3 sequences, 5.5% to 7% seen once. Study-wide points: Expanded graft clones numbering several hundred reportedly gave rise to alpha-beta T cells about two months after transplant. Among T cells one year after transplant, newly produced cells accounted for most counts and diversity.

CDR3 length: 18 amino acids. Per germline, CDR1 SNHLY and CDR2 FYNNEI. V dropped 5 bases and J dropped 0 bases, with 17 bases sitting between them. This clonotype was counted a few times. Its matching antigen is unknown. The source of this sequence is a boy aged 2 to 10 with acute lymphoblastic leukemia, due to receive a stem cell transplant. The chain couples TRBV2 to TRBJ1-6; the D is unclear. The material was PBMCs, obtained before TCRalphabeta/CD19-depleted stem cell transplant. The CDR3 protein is CASSFSTGVSSYNSPLHF. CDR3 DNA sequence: TGTGCCAGCAGTTTTTCGACGGGCGTGAGCTCCTATAATTCACCCCTCCACTTT.